The 17 T cell receptor beta chains presented below share a single source sample, sequenced in a study of T-cell reconstitution after alpha-beta-depleted transplantation in children. Using unique molecular identifiers, the investigators prepared the TCRbeta library. Via MiXCR, TCRdb re-called the PCR reads, giving one row per CDR3 protein. The sample shows 98,000 or so distinct CDR3 sequences, almost 6.5% of them seen only once. This sample comprised PBMCs, mostly from graft donor cells, obtained 360 days after TCRalphabeta/CD19-depleted stem cell transplant. The receptors stem from a male patient between 2 and 10 years old who had a stem cell transplant for acute lymphoblastic leukemia, so the T cells may come from the graft donor.

This clonotype has at least ten counts. J is TRBJ2-1 and V is TRBV4-3; D might be TRBD2 (7 bases). Germline V gives CDR1 LGHNA, CDR2 YSLEER. The V end lost 0 bases, the J end lost 5 bases, and 14 bases lay between the germline ends. There are 16 residues in the CDR3. The CDR3 DNA reads TGCGCCAGCAGCCAAGATGACAGGCTAGCGGACAATGAGCAGTTCTTC. Translated, it gives CASSQDDRLADNEQFF.

The chain employs TRBV11-2 and TRBJ1-6; D may be TRBD1 (5 bases). V was shortened by 5 bases and J by 3 bases, with 14 bases between the two germline ends. This CDR3 has 16 amino acids. Germline V CDR1 and CDR2: SGHAT, FQNNGV. CDR3 DNA sequence: TGTGCCAGCAGCCCACACCGGGGCTTCTATAATTCACCCCTCCACTTT. Protein sequence: CASSPHRGFYNSPLHF.

This clonotype has a count of ten or more. The junction differs from germline at one of its ends, possibly a read error. V usage is TRBV7-7 and J usage is TRBJ2-7; 7 positions agree with TRBD1. The germline V gene encodes CDR1 SSHAT and CDR2 FNYEAQ (reference sequence). The CDR3 loop spans 15 amino acids. The CDR3 reads CASSLDVTGNYEQYF. The CDR3 DNA is TGTGCTAGCAGCTTAGACGTGACAGGGAACTACGAGCAGTACTTC.

This clonotype was detected ten times or more. This sequence joins TRBV9 and TRBJ2-7, with D possibly matching TRBD2 (6 bases). Deletions cut 0 bases from V and 1 base from J, with 11 bases between. The CDR3 spans 15 residues. The germline V gene has CDR1 SGDLS and CDR2 YYNGEE. CDR3 amino acids: CASSVGAAGSYEQYF. In DNA, the CDR3 is TGTGCCAGCAGCGTAGGAGCGGCGGGGTCCTACGAGCAGTACTTC.

The chain has TRBV2 and TRBJ2-1, with D tentatively TRBD2 (5 bases). Germline V gene lookup returns CDR1 SNHLY and CDR2 FYNNEI. Trimming shortened V by 4 bases and J by 2 bases, and 18 bases separated the two germline ends. The CDR3 loop spans 17 amino acids. The CDR3 reads CASSVEEGGRTYNEQFF. The CDR3 DNA reads as TGTGCCAGCAGTGTTGAGGAAGGAGGAAGGACCTACAATGAGCAGTTCTTC.

The DNA of the CDR3 is TGCGCCAGCCGGGGGGGGGCGGGGGAAAAACTGTTTTTT. Protein product: CASRGGAGEKLFF. The chain uses TRBV4-3 and TRBJ1-4, with D perhaps matching TRBD1 (6 bases). This CDR3 spans 13 amino acids. Trimming shortened V by 8 bases and J by 8 bases, and 15 bases separated the two germline ends. The germline V gene encodes CDR1 LGHNA and CDR2 YSLEER.

The sample holds many counts of this clonotype. The chain recombines TRBV20-1 with TRBJ2-2, with 8 nucleotides matching TRBD1. In germline, CDR1 is DFQATT, CDR2 SNEGSKA (reference sequence). Trimming cost V 5 bases and J 5 bases; bases outside gene matches: 13. The CDR3 spans 16 residues. The CDR3 coding sequence is TGCAGTGCTCAAAGGGCAGGGGGCTTCGGGACCGGGGAGCTGTTTTTT. Residues: CSAQRAGGFGTGELFF.

This chain links TRBV14 with TRBJ2-1; 9 bases are a match to TRBD2. After removal of 4 bases from V and 4 bases from J, the junction contained 8 bases not matched to a gene. The CDR3 spans 16 residues. Germline assignment: CDR1 SGHDN and CDR2 FVKESK. The CDR3, as DNA: TGTGCCAGCAGCCGACCGGGACTAGCATTTTACAATGAGCAGTTCTTC. Amino acid sequence: CASSRPGLAFYNEQFF. Full variable domain (outside the CDR3, taken from reference TRBV14 and TRBJ2-1): EAGVTQFPSHSVIEKGQTVTLRCDPISGHDNLYWYRRVMGKEIKFLLHFVKESKQDESGMPNNRFLAERTGGTYSTLKVQPAELEDSGVYFCASSRPGLAFYNEQFFGPGTRLTVL.

This clonotype was recorded a few times. This sequence joins TRBV7-7 and TRBJ2-7, with TRBD2 identical over 9 bases. The J segment lost 2 bases and the V segment lost 1 base, leaving 3 bases of the junction unmatched. The germline V gene encodes CDR1 SSHAT and CDR2 FNYEAQ (reference sequence). CDR3 length: 15 residues. The CDR3: CASSLGQRGAYEQYF. Here the CDR3 DNA reads TGTGCCAGCAGCTTAGGGCAGCGGGGGGCCTACGAGCAGTACTTC.

This clonotype showed up many times. The chain joins TRBV6-5 to TRBJ1-1; perhaps TRBD1 as D (6 bases). The CDR3 is 13 amino acids. V gave up 5 bases and J gave up 8 bases, with 15 bases separating them. Germline-derived CDR1 and CDR2 are MNHEY and SVGAGI. The CDR3 reads CASSHLEGVEAFF. CDR3 nucleotide sequence: TGTGCCAGCAGTCACCTAGAGGGGGTAGAAGCTTTCTTT.

The rearrangement links TRBV29-1 to TRBJ2-3, with a possible D match to TRBD2 (5 bases). Trimming removed 6 bases at V and 3 bases at J, with 22 bases between. The CDR3 sequence is 16 residues long. Germline lookup yields CDR1 SQVTM and CDR2 ANQGSEA. As DNA, the CDR3 is TGCAGCGTCGACCTCGGCGGGCCCGATCGTACAGATACGCAGTATTTT. It translates to CSVDLGGPDRTDTQYF.

This clonotype showed up many times. V usage is TRBV27 and J usage is TRBJ2-3; 14 bases match TRBD2. V was clipped by 5 bases and J by 5 bases; unmatched bases: 9. CDR3 length equals 17 residues. CDR1 is MNHEY, CDR2 SMNVEV, per germline (reference sequence). CDR3: CASSPHGLAGGRDTQYF. In nucleotides, the CDR3 is TGTGCCAGCAGTCCTCACGGACTAGCGGGGGGAAGAGATACGCAGTATTTT.

Many counts were recorded for this clonotype. V is TRBV5-1 and J is TRBJ2-3; D is uncertain. Germline V gene lookup returns CDR1 SGHRS and CDR2 YFSETQ. V gave up 5 bases and J gave up 1 base, with 11 bases separating them. The CDR3 loop spans 14 amino acids. CDR3 region: CASRGPPRTDTQYF. In nucleotides, the CDR3 is TGCGCCAGCAGAGGGCCTCCCCGCACAGATACGCAGTATTTT.

The table lists this clonotype with a few counts. The rearrangement joins TRBV7-2 to TRBJ2-7; 8 nucleotides agree with TRBD2. The CDR3 totals 14 residues. Trimming took 3 bases from V and 4 from J; bases not matched to a gene: 5. CDR1 and CDR2 (germline): SGHTA, FQGNSA. CDR3: CASSFPGLVYEQYF. The CDR3 nucleotides read TGTGCCAGCAGCTTCCCGGGACTAGTTTACGAGCAGTACTTC. The variable domain in full, completed from reference TRBV7-2 and TRBJ2-7, reads GAGVSQSPSNKVTEKGKDVELRCDPISGHTALYWYRQSLGQGLEFLIYFQGNSAPDKSGLPSDRFSAERTGGSVSTLTIQRTQQEDSAVYLCASSFPGLVYEQYFGPGTRLTVT.

The chain couples TRBV11-2 to TRBJ2-3, with 12 bases identical to TRBD2. The CDR3 length is 16 residues. V lost 5 bases, J lost 5 bases, and 8 bases stayed unmatched. Germline CDR1 is SGHAT and CDR2 is FQNNGV. This CDR3 reads CASSRHRLAGVDTQYF. CDR3 bases: TGTGCCAGCAGCCGCCATAGACTAGCGGGGGTAGATACGCAGTATTTT. The full variable domain, completed using reference TRBV11-2 and TRBJ2-3, is EAGVAQSPRYKIIEKRQSVAFWCNPISGHATLYWYQQILGQGPKLLIQFQNNGVVDDSQLPKDRFSAERLKGVDSTLKIQPAKLEDSAVYLCASSRHRLAGVDTQYFGPGTRLTVL.

This clonotype has more than one count but fewer than ten. V usage is TRBV20-1 and J usage is TRBJ2-1; the match to TRBD2 covers 15 bases. Germline V gene lookup returns CDR1 DFQATT and CDR2 SNEGSKA (reference sequence). After removal of 5 bases from V and 2 bases from J, the junction contained 7 bases not matched to a gene. This CDR3 has 17 amino acids. CDR3 bases: TGCAGTGCTCTTGGACTAGCGGGAGGGATTACCTACAATGAGCAGTTCTTC. As protein: CSALGLAGGITYNEQFF.

This clonotype came up many times. V is TRBV20-1 and J is TRBJ2-7; D is unclear. Trimming cost V 0 bases and J 2 bases, with 11 bases left between them. CDR1 is DFQATT, CDR2 SNEGSKA, per germline (reference sequence). This CDR3 region has 14 residues. The CDR3 spells CSARDRQKPYEQYF. The DNA of the CDR3 is TGCAGTGCTAGAGATCGGCAGAAGCCCTACGAGCAGTACTTC.